The 5 T cell receptor beta chains reported below all come from one sample, sequenced in a study of blood T cells in healthy people across ages. Next came a second PCR, run for roughly 6 to 11 cycles, which used a sample-barcoded 5' primer along with a J-beta primer mix. TCRdb itself ran the 5' RACE reads through MiXCR, one entry per CDR3 protein. The sample contains some 1.4 million distinct CDR3 sequences, around two fifths of which appear only once. The source material was blood. Receptors originate from a young woman in good health.

The chain uses TRBV29-1 and TRBJ2-5; TRBD2 agrees at 7 bases. The J call is in doubt because the DNA end fits TRBJ2-7 better. In germline, CDR1 is SQVTM, CDR2 ANQGSEA. The length of the CDR3 is 13 residues. In DNA form, the CDR3 reads TGCAGCGCCCGGAGGGCGGGAGTAAACGAGCAGTACTTC. Translation gives CSARRAGVNEQYF.

V is TRBV7-9 and J is TRBJ1-2; 7 nucleotides agree with TRBD1. The length of the CDR3 is 14 residues. Trimming removed 5 bases from V and 6 bases from J; junction bases left unmatched: 9. Germline loops: CDR1 SEHNR, CDR2 FQNEAQ (reference sequence). CDR3 protein: CASSGGGQLDGYTF. The CDR3 bases are TGTGCCAGCAGCGGGGGGGGACAGCTTGATGGCTACACCTTC.

This clonotype was seen a handful of times. The rearrangement uses TRBV29-1 and TRBJ2-1; D tentatively reads TRBD1 or TRBD2 (5 bases each). V lost 4 bases and J lost 6, with 16 bases in between. This CDR3 spans 14 amino acids. The germline V gene has CDR1 SQVTM and CDR2 ANQGSEA. This CDR3 is CSVARQGVGNEQFF. In nucleotides, the CDR3 is TGCAGCGTTGCACGGCAGGGAGTGGGCAATGAGCAGTTCTTC.

This clonotype was seen a few times. The chain has TRBV20-1 and TRBJ2-5, with a tentative D call TRBD2 (7 bases). The germline CDR1 and CDR2 sequences are DFQATT and SNEGSKA (reference sequence). Trimming took 1 base from V and 2 from J, leaving 11 bases between them. This CDR3 spans 14 amino acids. CDR3 region: CSARGGGLQETQYF. In DNA, the CDR3 is TGCAGTGCTAGAGGGGGGGGCCTACAAGAGACCCAGTACTTC.

This clonotype was detected a few times. The chain couples TRBV4-1 to TRBJ2-1; 9 bases align to TRBD2. The CDR3 sequence is 16 residues long. After removal of 1 base from V and 5 bases from J, the junction contained 6 bases not matched to a gene. CDR1 MGHRA and CDR2 YSYEKL come from the germline V gene. The CDR3 is CASSQVGAGGNNEQFF. The CDR3 DNA is TGCGCCAGCAGCCAAGTAGGAGCGGGAGGTAACAATGAGCAGTTCTTC.